This TCR beta chain was sequenced in a study of T cell changes during pregnancy in multiple sclerosis. The CDR3 runs 15 residues. Per germline, CDR1 SGHTA and CDR2 FQGNSA. Trimming took off 6 bases at V and 0 bases at J, with 15 bases between the two ends. Here immunoSEQ multiplex PCR was the method, and the copy in TCRdb shows in-frame clones only, minus some. The sample holds approximately 130,000 clones, roughly 96% seen once. V usage is TRBV7-2 and J usage is TRBJ2-7; tentatively, D is TRBD2 (6 bases). The origin of this receptor is a female donor with multiple sclerosis, enrolled in a pregnancy study. This specimen consisted of peripheral blood, obtained after pregnancy. The CDR3 bases are TGTGCCAGCAGTAAAGAGCTAGCGCCCTCCTACGAGCAGTACTTC. Translation gives CASSKELAPSYEQYF.